This TCR beta chain was sequenced for a study of vaccination and CD4 T cells after COVID-19 (dated by TCRdb to between 2021 and 2023). Broadly, across the study: Convalescent patients had a positive SARS-CoV-2 result on nasal swab PCR, and of these patients, several had mild disease and one had severe disease. Two doses of either the Pfizer-BioNTech BNT162b2 vaccine (n=8) or the Moderna mRNA-1273 vaccine (n=2) were administered to participants. As controls, cultures received a CEFX viral epitope pool (the positive control), an HIV-1 Nef peptide pool (the negative control), or no peptide at all. Post-vaccine blood samples were obtained a median of roughly 75 days after the second vaccine dose, with a range of 14 to 241 days. For stimulating the cultures, overlapping spike peptide pools were used, derived from SARS-CoV-2 as well as from the common cold coronaviruses HCoV-NL63, HCoV-OC43 and HCoV-229E. Six males and four females were included in the convalescent cohort, with two Hispanic individuals, seven Caucasians, two Asians and one multiracial person represented. In more than eight COVID-19 convalescent patients and a few infection-naive healthy vaccine recipients, researchers compared the spike-specific CD4+ TCR repertoire from before mRNA vaccination with the repertoire from after. Post-COVID blood samples from convalescent patients were collected a median of approximately 93 days after diagnosis, with a range of 35 to 161 days. The full study reports these points: Among convalescent patients, a median about 86% of the SARS-CoV-2-reactive clones seen after vaccination appeared only after vaccination, which suggests priming specific to the vaccine. Nearly all vaccine-specific clones in convalescent patients (304 of 307) were mono-reactive for SARS-CoV-2 spike rather than cross-reactive with common cold coronaviruses. The number of convalescent patients in the study was relatively small, and the study did not examine early timepoints following natural infection. The median count of SARS-CoV-2-reactive clonotypes went up from 20 to 25 after infection to 30 to 40 after vaccination, although the change was not significant.

The sample's treatment or condition, from its label and the paper: approximately nine-day PBMC culture with coronavirus spike peptide pools or control peptides (ViraFEST assay). To expand antigen-specific T cells with peptide pools and then pick out the expanded clonotypes through TCR sequencing, the study relied on the ViraFEST assay. The convalescent patients' positive SARS-CoV-2 PCR tests were from March to December 2020, which was before the Alpha, Beta and Delta variants emerged in the United States. Each well held 2 million to 2.5 million PBMCs cultured with roughly 10 ug/ml peptide pools in IMDM containing roughly 5% human AB serum and 7.5 to 10 IU/ml IL-2. On days 3 and 7, half of the culture medium was replaced with fresh IL-2-containing medium. CD4+ T cells were isolated after roughly eleven days of culture through negative selection using the EasySep CD4+ T cell isolation kit. Ficoll-Paque Plus gradient centrifugation was used to isolate PBMCs from whole blood, and the isolated PBMCs were then either used fresh or cryopreserved at -140C. Culture conditions were generally each tested in triplicate wells.

The junction shows trimming of 8 bases on V and 1 base on J, plus 12 bases between the germline ends. As encoded in the germline V gene (reference sequence), CDR1 is SEHNR while CDR2 is FQNEAQ. Counted from cysteine to phenylalanine, this CDR3 has 14 amino acids. Only the CDR3 region is kept as DNA, spanning 42 bases read in frame from base 1. The receptor library was made with PCR. DNA from cultured CD4+ T cells was subjected to TCR sequencing with the Oncomine TCR Beta short-read assay at the Johns Hopkins FTIC core. The QIAamp micro DNA kit was used to extract genomic DNA from the cultured CD4+ T cells. Oncomine TCR Beta libraries from cultured CD4+ T cells were pooled using unique dual indexes and sequenced on an Illumina iSeq 100. The paper's data handling went like this. Non-productive sequences were removed, and CDR3s that did not start with C, did not end with F or W, or were shorter than 7 amino acids were discarded. Antigen-specific clonotypes were identified with the MANAFEST web application by comparing peptide-stimulated wells with reference and other culture wells. For a clone to be called positive, the clone needed an FDR below 0.05, an odds ratio above 5, and a productive frequency above 0.1% in at least two of three replicate wells. A clonotype counted as cross-reactive if it showed significant expansion both in the SARS-CoV-2 spike wells and in at least one common cold coronavirus spike condition. Using R version 3.6.1, CDR3 homology was evaluated through Levenshtein distances (stringdist) along with unrooted phylogenetic trees (ape). TCRdb redid the processing of the public reads, applying fastp at Q25 and MiXCR, and retained in-frame beta chains. Every distinct CDR3 protein forms one entry, paired with its most common genes and DNA. For this entry, the V and J calls and clone size follow TCRdb and not the study's own pipeline. For this sample the table gives some 15,000 distinct CDR3 sequences, of which roughly 58% were detected only once. The leading ten clones occupy around 8.4% of the sample.

Only a few counts were recorded for this clonotype. The target of this receptor is not known. No base qualities exist here, and no much larger clone lies one base off it. Sequences were derived from CD4+ T cells from blood, cultured in vitro, sampled before SARS-CoV-2 vaccination. The sequence derives from a human donor who had recovered from COVID-19. The chain was built from TRBV7-9 and TRBJ1-5; there is no confident call for the D gene. The CDR3 in this case is CASSPSGSNQPQHF. The nucleotide sequence reads TGTGCCAGCTCACCTTCGGGAAGCAATCAGCCCCAGCATTTT. Reference TRBV7-9 and TRBJ1-5 proteins supply the regions before and after the CDR3; the full variable domain is: DTGVSQNPRHKITKRGQNVTFRCDPISEHNRLYWYRQTLGQGPEFLTYFQNEAQLEKSRLLSDRFSAERPKGSFSTLEIQRTEQGDSAMYLCASSPSGSNQPQHFGDGTRLSIL.